This entry is about one T cell receptor beta chain. Its antigen has not been determined. Per-base quality was not reported, and no clone a single base away is much larger than it. The immunoSEQ Assay, a bias-controlled multiplex PCR, was used to amplify TCRbeta CDR3 regions from genomic DNA. In the source study's methods: The number of nucleated cells in each sample was estimated by amplification of reference gene primers within the assay. To quantify the absolute abundance of each unique TCRbeta CDR3 rearrangement, sequence reads were collapsed and filtered. Productive Simpson clonality was computed per sample as the square root of Simpson's diversity index over productive rearrangements. Not all clones reach the TCRdb copy of this immuneACCESS table, which keeps in-frame sequences only. Checked studies attribute under half of the gap to unresolved V genes and leave the rest unexplained. V, J and clone size reflect that table, while D and trimming were determined from the DNA. This sample comprises roughly 230,000 clones, 88% of them detected only once. 0.7% of the sample is in the top ten clones.

The data were taken from a study of blood T cell repertoires in COVID-19 (dated by TCRdb to 2019 to 2021). Looking at the study overall: Collaborator samples came from the United States, Italy and Spain and covered acute and convalescent phases of COVID-19. Samples came from the ongoing ImmuneRACE study (first 160 participants) plus 1,254 subjects from 6 global collaborators. HLA class I and class II types, where available, came from metadata supplied by the sample provider rather than from assay-based typing. The material from the prospective study consisted of cDNA or gDNA derived from T cells, B-cell-depleted T cells, or PBMCs. The repertoires were released in a freely available public database intended as a resource for research on the immune response to SARS-CoV-2. The dataset comprised deeply sampled blood TCRbeta repertoires from subjects exposed to, actively infected with, or recovered from COVID-19. Sample metadata almost always included a de-identified subject ID, COVID-19 status, age in years and sex.

What the authors observed across the whole study: The amount of clinical and demographic metadata varied by source and participant and was provided uncurated.

Collaborating institutions collected whole blood in K2EDTA tubes following their own protocols. For TCRbeta analysis, collaborator samples were shipped as frozen whole blood, as isolated PBMCs, or as DNA extracted from either sample type. The CDR3 sequence holds 21 residues, the cysteine and phenylalanine included. CDR3 DNA is the only sequence kept; it has 63 bases, read in frame from the first base. Sequences were obtained from peripheral blood. The TCR sequence derives from a human donor in a cohort sampled during active COVID-19. The rearranged chain carries TRBV21-1 and TRBJ1-2; the D call of TRBD1 is as the table states it, not checked on the DNA. TRBV21-1 is given as a pseudogene. This receptor has the CDR3 CASSKDNIRDSGNGANYGYTF. The DNA sequence is TGTGCCAGCAGCAAAGACAATATTCGGGACAGCGGTAACGGGGCTAACTATGGCTACACCTTC.